Sequencing of this T cell receptor beta chain was carried out in a study of blood T cell repertoires in COVID-19 (dated by TCRdb to the early 2020s). Regarding the research as a whole: The collaborator samples originated in the United States, Italy and Spain and spanned the acute and convalescent phases of COVID-19. The prospective study material was composed of cDNA or gDNA derived from T cells, B-cell-depleted T cells, or PBMCs. Subjects who had been exposed to COVID-19, were actively infected with it, or had recovered from it provided the deeply sampled blood TCRbeta repertoires that made up the dataset. The repertoires were made available in a free public database intended to serve as a resource for research on the immune response to SARS-CoV-2. The samples were drawn from the first 160 participants of the ongoing ImmuneRACE study and from 1,254 subjects provided by 6 global collaborators. The sample metadata nearly always contained a de-identified subject ID, COVID-19 status, age in years and sex. Where HLA class I and class II types were available, the types were taken from metadata supplied by the sample provider, not from assay-based typing. On the study overall, not on this receptor specifically: How much clinical and demographic metadata was included differed by source and by participant, and the metadata was provided uncurated.

TCRbeta CDR3 regions were amplified from genomic DNA using the immunoSEQ Assay, a bias-controlled multiplex PCR. As for how the authors treated the data: The number of nucleated cells in each sample was estimated by amplification of reference gene primers within the assay. To quantify the absolute abundance of each unique TCRbeta CDR3 rearrangement, sequence reads were collapsed and filtered. For each sample, productive Simpson clonality was calculated as the square root of Simpson's diversity index across productive rearrangements. TCRdb took this table from immuneACCESS and kept in-frame rearrangements with V and J called. Such tables lack part of the clones; where checked against another copy, unresolved V genes explain under half of the gap, and the rest is unexplained. The D gene and trimming were derived from the DNA, and the V and J assignments and clone size from that table. The sample table contains 140,000 to 150,000 clones; only one count was recorded for 75% to 85% of them. The ten largest clones capture roughly a tenth of the sample.

Per the germline V gene, SGHNT is the CDR1 and YENEEA is the CDR2. Deletion took 0 bases off V and 2 bases off J, with a span of 10 bases between the germline ends. The CDR3 goes from the cysteine to the phenylalanine over 15 residues. Left in the record is the CDR3 DNA by itself, 45 bases read in frame from the first base. This clone has a handful of counts. Its antigen is not yet known. No much larger clone is present one base from it, and per-base qualities are unavailable. The collaborating institutions used their own protocols to collect whole blood in K2EDTA tubes. For TCRbeta analysis, collaborators shipped samples in one of three forms: frozen whole blood, isolated PBMCs, or DNA extracted from either of those sample types.

The chain is assembled from TRBV11-3 and TRBJ1-2; matching of 5 bases hints at TRBD1 as the D gene. Sequenced: peripheral blood. The TCR sequence derives from a man aged 60 to 69 with active or convalescent COVID-19. The CDR3 corresponds to CASSLDTPGNYGYTF. The nucleotides read TGTGCCAGCAGCTTAGATACACCAGGGAACTATGGCTACACCTTC.